This TCR beta chain was captured in a study of breast tumors, draining lymph nodes, adjacent tissues. Concerning this clonotype itself: Antigen specificity is unknown. A much bigger clone sits one base away, suggesting this may be a read error.

V shed 3 bases and J shed 7 bases, with 10 bases lying between them. This CDR3 has 13 residues. Samples came from axillary lymph nodes draining the breast cancer. TCRdb recomputed calls from the multiplex PCR reads with MiXCR, one row per CDR3 protein. Among 170,000 or so distinct CDR3 sequences listed, about 33% were seen once. Study results and limitations: Luminal-like breast cancer showed significantly higher tumor–nontumor repertoire similarity than basal-like. Tumors had less TCR diversity than lymph nodes, more than nontumor tissue. The lymph node origin of tumor T cells was framed as consistent with a hypothesis, not demonstrated. Findings are consistent with lymph node origin and intratumoral expansion of most tumor T cells.

The sequence came from a female donor with breast cancer. Some clones in this sample may be carry-over from other donors' samples. This chain links TRBV12-3 or TRBV12-4 with TRBJ1-5; D call uncertain. The material sequenced was axillary lymph node tissue. The CDR3 loop reads CASSFGVAQPQHF. CDR3 bases: TGTGCCAGCAGTTTCGGGGTGGCGCAGCCCCAGCATTTT.